Listed here is a single T cell receptor (beta chain). Its antigen is still unknown. Unstimulated Tregs (CD4+CD25+CD127-) and CD4+CD25- non-Tregs were sorted from PBMCs. Germline V gene lookup returns CDR1 LGHNT and CDR2 FRNRAP. The CDR3 runs to 13 residues. V lost 6 bases, J lost 2 bases, and 11 bases lay in between. Assay: immunoSEQ multiplex PCR; the TCRdb copy retains only in-frame clones and omits some. Found here are about 240,000 clones, about 80% of them singletons; the top ten hold less than 0.75%. The sample comes from a study of Tregs in tolerant kidney transplant recipients. Study results and caveats: The small number of patients limits these findings pending further validation. Tregs expanded with activated donor B cells seemed most donor-specific. Biological reproducibility was not directly addressed, but technical replication error appeared minimal.

The material sequenced was CD4+ T cells from blood. The V call is TRBV12-5, the J call TRBJ2-7; possibly TRBD2 for D (5 bases). This TCR derives from a human donor in good health. The CDR3 region is CASGFGVPYEQYF. The CDR3 coding sequence is TGTGCTAGTGGCTTCGGGGTCCCCTACGAGCAGTACTTC.